The rows below give T cell receptor beta chains drawn from one sample of a study of control samples from healthy donors and cancer patients. Here immunoSEQ multiplex PCR was the method, and the copy in TCRdb shows in-frame clones only, minus some. The sample includes nearly 200,000 clones, roughly nine tenths of them seen just once. Sequencing was performed on blood. The receptor source for this set is a man aged 25-45 years in good health. Both conserved end residues are part of each CDR3. D genes are given only for firm matches. Only part of the rows carry a size: once, few, many, or a class if the clone is expanded.

D gene	V gene	J gene	clone size	CDR3 DNA	CDR3 protein
TRBD1	TRBV6-1	TRBJ1-1	.	TGTGCCAGCAGTGACCGGGGACAGGTGAGGACTGAAGCTTTCTTT	CASSDRGQVRTEAFF
TRBD2	TRBV5-1	TRBJ2-3	.	TGCGCCAGCAGCCCGATAGCGGGGTACACAGATACGCAGTATTTT	CASSPIAGYTDTQYF
.	TRBV11-2	TRBJ2-3	once	TGTGCCAGCAGCCCCCTGGGGGGCCGGGAAGATACGCAGTATTTT	CASSPLGGREDTQYF
.	TRBV6-5	TRBJ1-2	.	TGTGCCAGCAGTTTTAAAGGGAGCGGCTACACCTTC	CASSFKGSGYTF
TRBD1	TRBV5-8	TRBJ2-7	.	TGTGCCAGCAGCTCACCCGGGACAGCCTCCTACGAGCAGTACTTC	CASSSPGTASYEQYF
.	TRBV5-1	TRBJ1-2	once	TGCGCCAGCAGCTTGGTAACAGCTAACTATGGCTACACCTTC	CASSLVTANYGYTF
TRBD1	TRBV7-9	TRBJ1-6	few	TGTGCCAGCAGCTTGGGGACAGGGTTTTATAATTCACCCCTCCACTTT	CASSLGTGFYNSPLHF
TRBD2	TRBV5-1	TRBJ2-1	.	TGCGCCAGCAGCTGGAATCTAGCGGGGGGGCGCGAGCAGTTCTTC	CASSWNLAGGREQFF
.	TRBV5-4	TRBJ2-3	.	TGTGCCAGCAGCTTGGGAGGGGGGGACACAGATACGCAGTATTTT	CASSLGGGDTDTQYF
.	TRBV6-5	TRBJ2-7	.	TGTGCCAGCAGTTACTCTCTGGCAGGGAATATCTACGAGCAGTACTTC	CASSYSLAGNIYEQYF
.	TRBV3-1/TRBV3-2	TRBJ1-6	.	TGTGCCAGCAGCGGCGGGACGGTAAGGACACCCCTCCACTTT	CASSGGTVRTPLHF
.	TRBV5-1	TRBJ1-1	.	TGCGCCAGCAGCCTCGCCGTCGAGAACACTGAAGCTTTCTTT	CASSLAVENTEAFF
.	TRBV7-7	TRBJ2-1	once	TGTGCCAGCAGCTTAGCGGCAGGGGACTACAATGAGCAGTTCTTC	CASSLAAGDYNEQFF
TRBD1	TRBV2	TRBJ2-7	.	TGTGCCAGCAGTGGATGGGACAGGAGCTCCTACGAGCAGTACTTC	CASSGWDRSSYEQYF
.	TRBV4-1	TRBJ1-4	.	TGCGCCAGCAGCCAGGGAAACACCCTGGGGAGTGAAAAACTGTTTTTT	CASSQGNTLGSEKLFF
TRBD1	TRBV7-8	TRBJ2-6	.	TGTGCCAGCAGCGAGGACAGGGGGCTTTCCTCTGGGGCCAACGTCCTGACTTTC	CASSEDRGLSSGANVLTF
.	TRBV9	TRBJ1-1	.	TGTGCCAGCAGCATAGGGGGGGGCACTGAAGCTTTCTTT	CASSIGGGTEAFF
.	TRBV5-3	TRBJ2-2	.	TGTGCCAGAAGCTCCCCGGGCCCCGGGGGAACCGGGGAGCTGTTTTTT	CARSSPGPGGTGELFF
.	TRBV6-2/TRBV6-3	TRBJ1-6	few	TGTGCCAGCAGTTCTCTTCGGGATGGGGCTTATTCACCCCTCCACTTT	CASSSLRDGAYSPLHF
.	TRBV4-2	TRBJ1-1	.	TGTGCCAGCAGCCGGGGACACCAGATGAACACTGAAGCTTTCTTT	CASSRGHQMNTEAFF
.	TRBV6-5	TRBJ1-5	once	TGTGCCAGCAGGTTAGGGGAGGGAAGCAATCAGCCCCAGCATTTT	CASRLGEGSNQPQHF
TRBD1	TRBV7-6	TRBJ2-2	.	TGTGCCAGCAGCTCCCGACAGGGGAACACCGGGGAGCTGTTTTTT	CASSSRQGNTGELFF